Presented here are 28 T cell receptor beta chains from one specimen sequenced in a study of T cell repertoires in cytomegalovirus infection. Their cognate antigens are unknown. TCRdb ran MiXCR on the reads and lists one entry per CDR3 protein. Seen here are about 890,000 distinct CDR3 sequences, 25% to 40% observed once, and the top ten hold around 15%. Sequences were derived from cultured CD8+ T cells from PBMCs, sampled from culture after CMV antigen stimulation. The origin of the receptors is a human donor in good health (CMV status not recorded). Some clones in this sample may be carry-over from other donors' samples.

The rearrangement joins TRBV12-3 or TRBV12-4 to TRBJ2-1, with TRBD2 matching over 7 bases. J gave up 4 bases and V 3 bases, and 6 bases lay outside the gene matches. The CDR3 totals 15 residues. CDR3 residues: CASSFLPSGYNEQFF. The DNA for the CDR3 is TGTGCCAGCAGTTTTTTGCCTAGCGGATACAATGAGCAGTTCTTC.

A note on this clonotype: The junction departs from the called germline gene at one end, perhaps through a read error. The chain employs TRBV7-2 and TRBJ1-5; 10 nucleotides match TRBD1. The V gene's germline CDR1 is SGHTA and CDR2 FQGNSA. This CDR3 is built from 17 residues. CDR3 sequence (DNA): TGTGCCAGGAGCTTCCATTTCTCGGGACAGGGGAATCAGCCCCAGCATTTT. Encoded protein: CARSFHFSGQGNQPQHF. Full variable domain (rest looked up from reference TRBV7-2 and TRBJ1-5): GAGVSQSPSNKVTEKGKDVELRCDPISGHTALYWYRQSLGQGLEFLIYFQGNSAPDKSGLPSDRFSAERTGGSVSTLTIQRTQQEDSAVYLCARSFHFSGQGNQPQHFGDGTRLSIL.

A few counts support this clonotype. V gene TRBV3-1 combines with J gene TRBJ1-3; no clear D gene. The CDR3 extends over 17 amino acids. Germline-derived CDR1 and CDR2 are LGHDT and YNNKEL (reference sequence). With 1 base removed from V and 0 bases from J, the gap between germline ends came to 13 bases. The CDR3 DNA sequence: TGTGCCAGCAGCCAAGTAATGGTCCCCAACTCTGGAAACACCATATATTTT. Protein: CASSQVMVPNSGNTIYF. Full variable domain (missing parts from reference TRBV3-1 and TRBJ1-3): DTAVSQTPKYLVTQMGNDKSIKCEQNLGHDTMYWYKQDSKKFLKIMFSYNNKELIINETVPNRFSPKSPDKAHLNLHINSLELGDSAVYFCASSQVMVPNSGNTIYFGEGSWLTVV.

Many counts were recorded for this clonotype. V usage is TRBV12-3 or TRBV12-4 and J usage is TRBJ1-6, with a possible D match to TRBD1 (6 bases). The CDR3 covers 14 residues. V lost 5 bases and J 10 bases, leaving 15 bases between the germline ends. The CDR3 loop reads CASSTGTPRSPLHF. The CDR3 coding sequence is TGTGCCAGCAGTACTGGGACACCACGGTCACCCCTCCACTTT.

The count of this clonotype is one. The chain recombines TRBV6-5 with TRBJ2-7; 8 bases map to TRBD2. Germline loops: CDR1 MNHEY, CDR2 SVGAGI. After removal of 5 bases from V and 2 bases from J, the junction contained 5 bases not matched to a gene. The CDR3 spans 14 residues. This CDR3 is CASSHSGAPYEQYV. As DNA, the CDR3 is TGTGCCAGCAGTCATAGCGGGGCACCCTACGAGCAGTACGTC.

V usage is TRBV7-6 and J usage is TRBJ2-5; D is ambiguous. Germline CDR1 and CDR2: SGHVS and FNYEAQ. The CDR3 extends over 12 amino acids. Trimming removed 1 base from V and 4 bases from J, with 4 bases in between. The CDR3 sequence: CASSLGTETQYF. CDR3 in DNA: TGTGCCAGCAGCTTAGGTACAGAGACCCAGTACTTC.

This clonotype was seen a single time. The CDR3 loop is CASSVGQRMGETQYF. CDR3 DNA sequence: TGTGCCAGTAGTGTAGGACAGAGGATGGGAGAGACCCAGTACTTC. V usage is TRBV19 and J usage is TRBJ2-5; weak D call: TRBD1 (6 bases). Trimming removed 5 bases from V and 4 bases from J, with 17 bases in between. CDR1 is LNHDA and CDR2 is SQIVND in the germline V gene (reference sequence). The CDR3 has 15 amino acids. Full variable domain (outside the CDR3, taken from reference TRBV19 and TRBJ2-5): DGGITQSPKYLFRKEGQNVTLSCEQNLNHDAMYWYRQDPGQGLRLIYYSQIVNDFQKGDIAEGYSVSREKKESFPLTVTSAQKNPTAFYLCASSVGQRMGETQYFGPGTRLLVL.

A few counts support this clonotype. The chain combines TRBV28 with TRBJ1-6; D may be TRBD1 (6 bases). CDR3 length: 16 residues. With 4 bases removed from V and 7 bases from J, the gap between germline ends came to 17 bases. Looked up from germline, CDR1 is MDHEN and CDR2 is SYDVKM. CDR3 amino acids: CASSSPSQGNNSPLHF. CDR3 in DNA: TGTGCCAGCAGTTCTCCAAGCCAGGGGAACAATTCACCCCTCCACTTT.

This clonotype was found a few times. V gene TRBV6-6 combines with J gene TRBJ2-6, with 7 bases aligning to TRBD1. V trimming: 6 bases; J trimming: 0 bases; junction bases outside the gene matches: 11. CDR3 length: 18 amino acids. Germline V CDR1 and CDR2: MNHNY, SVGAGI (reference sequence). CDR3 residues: CASSPDRALSSGANVLTF. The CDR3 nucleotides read TGTGCCAGCAGCCCCGACAGGGCCCTCTCCTCTGGGGCCAACGTCCTGACTTTC.

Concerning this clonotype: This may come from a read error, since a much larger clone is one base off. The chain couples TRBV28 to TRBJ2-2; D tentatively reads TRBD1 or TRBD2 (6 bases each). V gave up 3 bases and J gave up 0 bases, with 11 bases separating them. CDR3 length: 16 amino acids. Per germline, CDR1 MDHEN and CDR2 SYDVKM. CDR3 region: CASSFWGASNTGELFF. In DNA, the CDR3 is TGTGCCAGCAGTTTTTGGGGGGCCTCGAACACCGGGGAGCTGTTTTTT.

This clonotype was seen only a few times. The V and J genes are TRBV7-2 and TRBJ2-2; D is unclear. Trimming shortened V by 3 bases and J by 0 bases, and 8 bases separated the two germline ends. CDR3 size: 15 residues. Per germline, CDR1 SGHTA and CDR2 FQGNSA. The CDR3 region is CASSFGPANTGELFF. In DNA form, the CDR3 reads TGTGCCAGCAGCTTTGGACCCGCGAACACCGGGGAGCTGTTTTTT.

This CDR3 is CASSVADGMDTQYF. CDR3 sequence (DNA): TGTGCCAGCAGCGTAGCGGATGGCATGGATACGCAGTATTTT. V and J are TRBV9 and TRBJ2-3; D not certain. The CDR3 extends over 14 amino acids. Germline V CDR1 and CDR2: SGDLS, YYNGEE. V lost 0 bases and J lost 6, with 11 bases in between.

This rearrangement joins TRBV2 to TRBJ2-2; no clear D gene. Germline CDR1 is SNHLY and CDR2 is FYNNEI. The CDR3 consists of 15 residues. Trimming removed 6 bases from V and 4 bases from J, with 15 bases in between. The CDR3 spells CASSHKGSLTGELFF. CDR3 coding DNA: TGTGCCAGCAGCCATAAGGGCAGCCTCACCGGGGAGCTGTTTTTT. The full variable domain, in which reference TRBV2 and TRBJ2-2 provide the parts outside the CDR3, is EPEVTQTPSHQVTQMGQEVILRCVPISNHLYFYWYRQILGQKVEFLVSFYNNEISEKSEIFDDQFSVERPDGSNFTLKIRSTKLEDSAMYFCASSHKGSLTGELFFGEGSRLTVL.

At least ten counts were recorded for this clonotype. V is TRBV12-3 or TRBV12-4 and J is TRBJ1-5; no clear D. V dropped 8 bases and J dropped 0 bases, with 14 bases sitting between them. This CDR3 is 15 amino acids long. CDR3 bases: TGTGCCAGCCAAGACGGGATTAATAGCAATCAGCCCCAGCATTTT. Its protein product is CASQDGINSNQPQHF.

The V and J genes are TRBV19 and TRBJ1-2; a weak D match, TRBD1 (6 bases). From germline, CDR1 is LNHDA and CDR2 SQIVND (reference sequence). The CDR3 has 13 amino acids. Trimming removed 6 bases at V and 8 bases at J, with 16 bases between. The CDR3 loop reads CASRKEGGIGYTF. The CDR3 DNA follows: TGTGCCAGTAGGAAAGAAGGGGGAATCGGCTACACCTTC.

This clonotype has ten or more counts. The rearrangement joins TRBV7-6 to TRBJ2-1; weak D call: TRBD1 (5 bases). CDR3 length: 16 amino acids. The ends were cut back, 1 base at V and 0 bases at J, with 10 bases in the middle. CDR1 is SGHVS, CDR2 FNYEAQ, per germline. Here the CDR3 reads CASSLEGWSSYNEQFF. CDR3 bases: TGTGCCAGCAGCTTAGAGGGGTGGAGCTCCTACAATGAGCAGTTCTTC.

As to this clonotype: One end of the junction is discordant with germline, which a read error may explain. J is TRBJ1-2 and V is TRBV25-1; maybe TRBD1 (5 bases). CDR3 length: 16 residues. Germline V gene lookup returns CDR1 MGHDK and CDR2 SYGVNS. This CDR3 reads CASSEFTPLHSGGVAF. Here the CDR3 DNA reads TGTGCCAGCAGTGAATTTACACCTCTTCATTCGGGGGGGGTCGCCTTC.

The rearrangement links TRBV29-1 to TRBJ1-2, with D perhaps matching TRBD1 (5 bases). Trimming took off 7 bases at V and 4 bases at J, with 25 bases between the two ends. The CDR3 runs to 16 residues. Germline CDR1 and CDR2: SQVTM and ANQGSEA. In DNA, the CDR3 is TGCAGCGCGGACCAAGACCAGGGAGGAGGACCCTATGGCTACACCTTC. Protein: CSADQDQGGGPYGYTF.

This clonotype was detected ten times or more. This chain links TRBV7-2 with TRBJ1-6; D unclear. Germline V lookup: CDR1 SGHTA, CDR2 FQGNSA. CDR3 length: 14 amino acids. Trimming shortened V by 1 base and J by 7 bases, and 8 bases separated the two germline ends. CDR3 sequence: CASSLGLLNSPLHF. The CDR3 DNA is TGTGCCAGCAGCTTAGGGCTGTTGAATTCACCCCTCCACTTT.

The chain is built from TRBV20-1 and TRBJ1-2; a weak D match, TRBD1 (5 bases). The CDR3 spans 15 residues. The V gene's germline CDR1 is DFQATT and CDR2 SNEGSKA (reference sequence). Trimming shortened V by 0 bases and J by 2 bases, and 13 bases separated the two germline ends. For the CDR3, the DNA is TGCAGTGCTAGAGATTTGGGGGTTAGCAACTATGGCTACACCTTC. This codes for CSARDLGVSNYGYTF.

CDR3: CASSLRTSGGDNEQFF. The CDR3 DNA is TGCGCCAGCAGCCTAAGGACTAGCGGGGGGGACAATGAGCAGTTCTTC. The V gene is TRBV5-1, the J gene TRBJ2-1; 15 positions match TRBD2. V was clipped by 4 bases and J by 5 bases; unmatched bases: 4. The CDR3 extends over 16 amino acids. Germline lookup yields CDR1 SGHRS and CDR2 YFSETQ.

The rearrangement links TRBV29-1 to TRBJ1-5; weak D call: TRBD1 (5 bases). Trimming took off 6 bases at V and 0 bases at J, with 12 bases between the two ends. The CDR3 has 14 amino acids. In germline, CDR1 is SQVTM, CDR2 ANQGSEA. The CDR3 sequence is CSVGARNSNQPQHF. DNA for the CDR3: TGCAGCGTCGGGGCCAGGAATAGCAATCAGCCCCAGCATTTT.

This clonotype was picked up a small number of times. CDR3 protein: CASWDSTYNEQFF. As DNA, the CDR3 is TGTGCCAGCTGGGACAGTACCTACAATGAGCAGTTCTTC. The V call is TRBV7-9, the J call TRBJ2-1, with 7 bases fitting TRBD1. CDR3 length: 13 residues. Trimming at V came to 8 bases and at J to 2 bases, leaving 3 bases not matched to a gene. Germline V gene data show CDR1 as SEHNR and CDR2 as FQNEAQ (reference sequence).

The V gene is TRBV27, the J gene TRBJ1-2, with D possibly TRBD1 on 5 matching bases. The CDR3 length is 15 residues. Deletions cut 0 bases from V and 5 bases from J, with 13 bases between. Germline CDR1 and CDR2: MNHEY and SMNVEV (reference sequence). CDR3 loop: CASSLSSYRLYGYTF. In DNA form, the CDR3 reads TGTGCCAGCAGTTTATCGTCGTACAGGCTGTATGGCTACACCTTC.

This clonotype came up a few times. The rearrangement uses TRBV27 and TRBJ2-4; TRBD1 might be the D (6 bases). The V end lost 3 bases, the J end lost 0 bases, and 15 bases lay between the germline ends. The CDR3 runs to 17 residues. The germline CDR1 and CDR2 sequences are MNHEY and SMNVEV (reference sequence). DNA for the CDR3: TGTGCCAGCAGTTTCTCCATAGGGGGATTAGCCAAAAACATTCAGTACTTC. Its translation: CASSFSIGGLAKNIQYF.

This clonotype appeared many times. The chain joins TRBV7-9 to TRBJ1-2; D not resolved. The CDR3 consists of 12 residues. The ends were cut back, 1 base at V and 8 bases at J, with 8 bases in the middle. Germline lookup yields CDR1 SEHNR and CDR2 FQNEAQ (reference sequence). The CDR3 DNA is TGTGCCAGCAGCTTAGAAGGGAAAGGCTACACCTTC. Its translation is CASSLEGKGYTF.

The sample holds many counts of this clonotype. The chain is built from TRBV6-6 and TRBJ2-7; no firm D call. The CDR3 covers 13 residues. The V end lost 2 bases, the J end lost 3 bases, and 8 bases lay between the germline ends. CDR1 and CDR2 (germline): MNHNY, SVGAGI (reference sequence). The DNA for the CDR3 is TGTGCCAGCAGTTACATGGGCGACTACGAGCAGTACGTC. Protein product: CASSYMGDYEQYV.

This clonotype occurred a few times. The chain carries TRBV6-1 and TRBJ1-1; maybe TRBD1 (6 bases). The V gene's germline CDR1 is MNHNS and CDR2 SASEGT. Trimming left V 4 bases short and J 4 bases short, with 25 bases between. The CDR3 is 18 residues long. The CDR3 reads CASSAGQAEAQGRTEAFF. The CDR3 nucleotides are TGTGCCAGCAGTGCCGGACAAGCGGAGGCCCAGGGGCGCACTGAAGCTTTCTTT.